This TCR beta chain comes out of a study of neurological immune-mediated disorders. In this sample, this clonotype turned up a few times. This CDR3 has 17 amino acids. V lost 4 bases and J 0 bases, leaving 18 bases between the germline ends. Germline assignment: CDR1 SGHAT and CDR2 FQNNGV. With 10-nucleotide random UMIs included, cDNA was synthesized by 5'RACE. TCRdb re-called the 5' RACE reads through MiXCR, storing one row per CDR3 protein. Altogether approximately 100,000 distinct CDR3 sequences are present, 10% to 13% being singletons, with the ten largest covering about 3.1%. Time point defined: longitudinal time-point 3.

The sequence came from a female donor with HTLV-1-associated myelopathy (HAM/TSP). The chain uses TRBV11-2 and TRBJ2-5; possible D gene TRBD1, 6 bases. Material: PBMCs. Here the CDR3 DNA reads TGTGCCAGCAGCTCCGAGCCTTATCAGGGGTACCAAGAGACCCAGTACTTC. This gives the protein CASSSEPYQGYQETQYF.